The 13 T cell receptor beta chains reported below all come from one sample, sequenced in a study of OX40 agonist ivuxolimab in advanced cancers. Only in-frame clones appear in the TCRdb table, and some are missing; sequencing was by immunoSEQ multiplex PCR. The sample lists 70,000 or so clones, 85% occurring once. The material sequenced was CD4+ or CD8+ T cells sorted from blood, taken in a trial of the OX40 agonist ivuxolimab. The receptor source for this set is an adult with an advanced solid tumor such as melanoma, head and neck, liver or kidney cancer.

This rearrangement joins TRBV9 to TRBJ2-3, with D possibly being TRBD1 or TRBD2 (5 bases each). The germline gives CDR1 SGDLS, CDR2 YYNGEE. With 4 bases removed from V and 10 bases from J, the gap between germline ends came to 19 bases. There are 14 residues in the CDR3. The CDR3 here is CASSTRAQGVPQYF. The CDR3 DNA sequence: TGTGCCAGCAGCACCCGGGCCCAGGGAGTTCCGCAGTATTTT.

The chain joins TRBV4-2 to TRBJ1-3, with a weak D call TRBD1 (5 bases). The ends were cut back, 0 bases at V and 4 bases at J, with 10 bases in the middle. The CDR3 spans 15 residues. Germline loops: CDR1 LGHNA, CDR2 YNFKEQ. The CDR3 DNA is TGTGCCAGCAGCCAAGATCCCAGGGTGGGAAACACCATATATTTT. Encoded protein: CASSQDPRVGNTIYF.

The chain couples TRBV7-2 to TRBJ2-5; D is possibly TRBD2 (5 bases). CDR3 length: 15 amino acids. Germline V gene lookup returns CDR1 SGHTA and CDR2 FQGNSA. The V end was cut by 5 bases, the J end by 1 base, with 14 bases between. The CDR3 DNA reads TGTGCCAGCAGCCGGACTGGGCGCTCCCAAGAGACCCAGTACTTC. Translating gives CASSRTGRSQETQYF.

This clone appeared a single time. This chain links TRBV9 with TRBJ1-2; possibly TRBD1 for D (6 bases). CDR3 size: 15 residues. From germline, CDR1 is SGDLS and CDR2 YYNGEE. V was pared by 4 bases and J by 0 bases, with 13 bases between. The CDR3 DNA follows: TGTGCCAGCAGCTCCTCGGACAGACCTAACTATGGCTACACCTTC. It translates to CASSSSDRPNYGYTF. The entire variable domain, with the rest obtained from reference TRBV9 and TRBJ1-2, is as follows: DSGVTQTPKHLITATGQRVTLRCSPRSGDLSVYWYQQSLDQGLQFLIQYYNGEERAKGNILERFSAQQFPDLHSELNLSSLELGDSALYFCASSSSDRPNYGYTFGSGTRLTVV.

This chain links TRBV7-8 with TRBJ2-2; 9 bases are a match to TRBD2. The CDR3 has 15 residues. In germline, CDR1 is SGHVS, CDR2 FQNEAQ. Trimming at V came to 7 bases and at J to 8 bases, leaving 11 bases not matched to a gene. CDR3: CASTGLAGLIGELFF. CDR3 sequence (DNA): TGTGCCAGCACGGGGCTAGCGGGACTAATTGGGGAGCTGTTTTTT.

The chain carries TRBV7-3 and TRBJ2-3; D is ambiguous. Trimming cost V 2 bases and J 4 bases, with 4 bases left between them. Per the germline V gene, CDR1 is SGHTA and CDR2 is FQGTGA. The CDR3 is 12 amino acids. CDR3 loop: CASSLLADTQYF. In nucleotides, the CDR3 is TGTGCCAGCAGCTTACTGGCAGATACGCAGTATTTT.

The count of this clone is one. The chain is built from TRBV9 and TRBJ2-5; D is perhaps TRBD1 or TRBD2 (5 bases each). Germline V gene sequence: CDR1 SGDLS, CDR2 YYNGEE. The ends were cut back, 3 bases at V and 5 bases at J, with 14 bases in the middle. CDR3 length: 14 amino acids. CDR3 DNA sequence: TGTGCCAGCAGCGGGGGACCCTCGACGGAGACCCAGTACTTC. It translates to CASSGGPSTETQYF.

The genes are TRBV20-1 and TRBJ1-4; D is perhaps TRBD1 (6 bases). The CDR3 length is 11 residues. The V gene's germline CDR1 is DFQATT and CDR2 SNEGSKA (reference sequence). The CDR3 loop reads CSLGGNEKLFF. For the CDR3, the DNA is TGCAGCCTAGGGGGTAATGAAAAACTGTTTTTT.

This rearrangement joins TRBV30 to TRBJ1-4; D is possibly TRBD1 (6 bases). With 3 bases removed from V and 4 bases from J, the gap between germline ends came to 18 bases. The germline gives CDR1 GTSNPN, CDR2 SVGIG (reference sequence). The CDR3 length is 16 residues. The CDR3 region has the DNA TGTGCCTGGAGGCCTACAGGGCGGAGGCTTAATGAAAAACTGTTTTTT. Its translation: CAWRPTGRRLNEKLFF.

The chain carries TRBV28 and TRBJ2-2; D may be TRBD2 (6 bases). The germline V gene encodes CDR1 MDHEN and CDR2 SYDVKM. This CDR3 spans 16 amino acids. Trimming pared 5 bases from V and 1 base from J, leaving 14 bases between. This chain's CDR3 is CASSPDGGGNTGELFF. CDR3 DNA sequence: TGTGCCAGCAGTCCTGATGGGGGAGGGAACACCGGGGAGCTGTTTTTT.

The chain recombines TRBV19 with TRBJ2-1, with D hard to call. The germline V gene has CDR1 LNHDA and CDR2 SQIVND (reference sequence). Trimming pared 0 bases from V and 1 base from J, leaving 10 bases between. CDR3 size: 16 residues. The CDR3: CASSIDPGSSYNEQFF. The CDR3 DNA reads TGTGCCAGTAGTATAGACCCGGGTTCTTCCTACAATGAGCAGTTCTTC.

The chain links TRBV9 to TRBJ2-2; the D is unclear. The germline gives CDR1 SGDLS, CDR2 YYNGEE. V gave up 0 bases and J gave up 4 bases, with 10 bases separating them. This CDR3 has 15 amino acids. The CDR3 protein is CASSVANTATGELFF. As DNA, the CDR3 is TGTGCCAGCAGCGTAGCTAACACAGCCACCGGGGAGCTGTTTTTT.

The chain recombines TRBV7-9 with TRBJ2-1; TRBD1 is a possible D gene (5 bases). The germline V and J ends were trimmed by 1 base and 5 bases, with 18 bases remaining between them. The CDR3 has 17 residues. From germline, CDR1 is SEHNR and CDR2 FQNEAQ (reference sequence). CDR3 sequence reads: CASSLVFATVDDNEQFF. In DNA form, the CDR3 reads TGTGCCAGCAGCTTAGTTTTCGCGACAGTTGACGACAATGAGCAGTTCTTC.